These 20 T cell receptor beta chains were sequenced from one sample in a study of cytotoxic CD8 clonotypes in ibrutinib-treated CLL. Measured with immunoSEQ multiplex PCR; TCRdb has only the in-frame clones, and not every one. The data hold some 290,000 clones, with around four fifths observed a single time. The material was PBMCs, obtained before ibrutinib treatment. All receptors derive from a human donor with chronic lymphocytic leukemia.

The chain couples TRBV29-1 to TRBJ1-1; no reliable D call. V gave up 3 bases and J gave up 0 bases, with 17 bases separating them. The germline V gene encodes CDR1 SQVTM and CDR2 ANQGSEA. CDR3 size: 16 residues. For the CDR3, the DNA is TGCAGCGTTGACGTACGCACACGATATATGAACACTGAAGCTTTCTTT. Translation: CSVDVRTRYMNTEAFF.

The chain combines TRBV5-4 with TRBJ2-1; D is undetermined. The CDR3 extends over 17 amino acids. The ends were cut back, 0 bases at V and 5 bases at J, with 18 bases in the middle. CDR1 is SGHNT, CDR2 YYREEE, per germline (reference sequence). The CDR3 DNA follows: TGTGCCAGCAGCTTGGAACCCTCTGGCGCGAGAGACAATGAGCAGTTCTTC. Translation gives CASSLEPSGARDNEQFF.

Note on this clone: Other nucleotide sequences from this sample produce the same CDR3. The CDR3 nucleotides read TGTGCCAGCAGTGACCAGGGCGGTCAGCCCCAGCATTTT. It is translated as CASSDQGGQPQHF. The rearrangement uses TRBV6-4 and TRBJ1-5; a possible D gene is TRBD1 (5 bases). This CDR3 is built from 13 residues. Germline V gene sequence: CDR1 MRHNA, CDR2 SNTAGT. The germline V and J ends were trimmed by 2 bases and 6 bases, with 8 bases remaining between them.

This sequence joins TRBV11-2 and TRBJ1-1; the match to TRBD1 covers 7 bases. The germline CDR1 and CDR2 sequences are SGHAT and FQNNGV. Germline trimming cut 5 bases from V and 4 bases from J; bases unmatched to any gene: 7. The CDR3 length is 14 residues. CDR3: CASSTHRGPTEAFF. CDR3 bases: TGTGCCAGCAGCACCCACAGGGGACCCACTGAAGCTTTCTTT. Together with reference TRBV11-2 and TRBJ1-1, the CDR3 gives the full variable domain: EAGVAQSPRYKIIEKRQSVAFWCNPISGHATLYWYQQILGQGPKLLIQFQNNGVVDDSQLPKDRFSAERLKGVDSTLKIQPAKLEDSAVYLCASSTHRGPTEAFFGQGTRLTVV.

The chain has TRBV29-1 and TRBJ2-7; 11 bases map to TRBD1. CDR1 is SQVTM, CDR2 ANQGSEA, per germline. CDR3 length equals 14 residues. Trimming removed 6 bases from V and 7 bases from J; junction bases left unmatched: 11. The CDR3 spells CSVETGTGGEEQYF. Here the CDR3 DNA reads TGCAGCGTAGAGACCGGGACAGGGGGGGAGGAGCAGTACTTC.

The chain couples TRBV2 to TRBJ2-3, with unresolved D. Deletions cut 2 bases from V and 0 bases from J, with 3 bases between. The CDR3 is made up of 13 amino acids. In germline, CDR1 is SNHLY, CDR2 FYNNEI. Here the CDR3 reads CASSEQSTDTQYF. CDR3 in DNA: TGTGCCAGCAGTGAACAGAGCACAGATACGCAGTATTTT.

This chain links TRBV5-1 with TRBJ2-5, with D unclear. V gave up 1 base and J gave up 1 base, with 14 bases separating them. Germline CDR1 reads SGHRS; CDR2 reads YFSETQ. The CDR3 is made up of 16 amino acids. CDR3 sequence (DNA): TGCGCCAGCAGCTTGACGGCGCAGGTAGCCCAAGAGACCCAGTACTTC. This gives the protein CASSLTAQVAQETQYF.

This clone has only a few counts. The chain links TRBV11-2 to TRBJ1-1; D uncertain. This CDR3 region has 12 residues. Between the trimmed V and J ends, which lost 5 bases and 6 bases, there was a span of 10 bases. Germline V lookup: CDR1 SGHAT, CDR2 FQNNGV. The CDR3 DNA is TGTGCCAGCAGCCCACCCGCCGCTGAAGCTTTCTTT. Amino acid sequence: CASSPPAAEAFF.

The V gene is TRBV30, the J gene TRBJ2-1, with D possibly TRBD2 on 5 matching bases. V was shortened by 1 base and J by 1 base, with 11 bases between the two germline ends. This CDR3 has 15 amino acids. Germline V gene sequence: CDR1 GTSNPN, CDR2 SVGIG (reference sequence). The CDR3 region is CAWSGGLASYNEQFF. The CDR3 coding sequence is TGTGCCTGGAGTGGTGGGCTAGCATCCTACAATGAGCAGTTCTTC.

This clone was picked up one time. This chain connects TRBV7-9 to TRBJ2-7, with 8 bases matching TRBD1. Germline CDR1 reads SEHNR; CDR2 reads FQNEAQ (reference sequence). V gave up 1 base and J gave up 5 bases; unmatched junction bases: 4. CDR3 length: 14 residues. The CDR3 is CASSLGQGYDEQYF. CDR3 nucleotides: TGTGCCAGCAGCTTAGGACAGGGGTACGACGAGCAGTACTTC. Full variable domain (rest looked up from reference TRBV7-9 and TRBJ2-7): DTGVSQNPRHKITKRGQNVTFRCDPISEHNRLYWYRQTLGQGPEFLTYFQNEAQLEKSRLLSDRFSAERPKGSFSTLEIQRTEQGDSAMYLCASSLGQGYDEQYFGPGTRLTVT.

The chain joins TRBV28 to TRBJ1-5; D remains ambiguous. Germline V gives CDR1 MDHEN, CDR2 SYDVKM. Trimming shortened V by 8 bases and J by 0 bases, and 17 bases separated the two germline ends. The CDR3 extends over 16 amino acids. Here the CDR3 DNA reads TGTGCCAGCTCGCAGTTAAGAAGGTTTAGCAATCAGCCCCAGCATTTT. Translation: CASSQLRRFSNQPQHF.

This chain connects TRBV29-1 to TRBJ2-7; 10 nucleotides agree with TRBD2. Trimming cost V 1 base and J 2 bases; bases outside gene matches: 5. Per germline, CDR1 SQVTM and CDR2 ANQGSEA. This CDR3 comprises 15 residues. Here the CDR3 reads CSVEAAAGGPYEQYF. CDR3 DNA: TGCAGCGTTGAAGCGGCAGCGGGAGGGCCCTACGAGCAGTACTTC.

This clone appeared a few times. The V and J genes are TRBV4-2 and TRBJ1-2, with 8 nucleotides matching TRBD1. The CDR3 sequence is 14 residues long. In germline, CDR1 is LGHNA, CDR2 YNFKEQ. V was clipped by 4 bases and J by 4 bases; unmatched bases: 5. The CDR3 coding sequence is TGTGCCAGCAGCCCAGGACAGGGCACCTATGGCTACACCTTC. Translation: CASSPGQGTYGYTF.

J is TRBJ2-3 and V is TRBV9; 13 bases agree with TRBD2. Trimming removed 2 bases from V and 5 bases from J; junction bases left unmatched: 5. Germline CDR1 is SGDLS and CDR2 is YYNGEE. The CDR3 is 16 amino acids. DNA for the CDR3: TGTGCCAGCAGCGTGGGGACTAGCGGGATGGGAGATACGCAGTATTTT. It translates to CASSVGTSGMGDTQYF.

The genes are TRBV10-2 and TRBJ1-1; 7 positions match TRBD1. Germline trimming cut 6 bases from V and 6 bases from J; bases unmatched to any gene: 7. The CDR3 is 13 residues long. The germline V gene has CDR1 WSHSY and CDR2 SAAADI. In DNA, the CDR3 is TGCGCCAGCAGGAGGGACAGCTTATCTGAAGCTTTCTTT. Translating gives CASRRDSLSEAFF.

The chain is built from TRBV27 and TRBJ2-3; 9 bases match TRBD2. V gave up 5 bases and J gave up 1 base; unmatched junction bases: 7. The CDR3 runs to 16 residues. The germline gives CDR1 MNHEY, CDR2 SMNVEV (reference sequence). This CDR3 is CASSPLRGRGTDTQYF. The CDR3 nucleotides read TGTGCCAGCAGTCCCCTGCGCGGGAGGGGCACAGATACGCAGTATTTT.

This clone occurred a few times. The chain uses TRBV7-6 and TRBJ1-3; unclear D gene. CDR1 SGHVS and CDR2 FNYEAQ come from the germline V gene. The V end was cut by 5 bases, the J end by 0 bases, with 14 bases between. The CDR3 has 16 residues. The CDR3 DNA follows: TGTGCCAGCAGCCCCGGTCCAGGCTACTCTGGAAACACCATATATTTT. Translated: CASSPGPGYSGNTIYF. Drawing the rest from reference TRBV7-6 and TRBJ1-3, the complete variable domain is GAGVSQSPRYKVTKRGQDVALRCDPISGHVSLYWYRQALGQGPEFLTYFNYEAQQDKSGLPNDRFSAERPEGSISTLTIQRTEQRDSAMYRCASSPGPGYSGNTIYFGEGSWLTVV.

The CDR3 here is CASSTYSDTGELFF. The CDR3 bases are TGTGCCAGCAGCACCTACAGCGACACCGGGGAGCTGTTTTTT. The V gene is TRBV6-5, the J gene TRBJ2-2; D unresolved. CDR1 is MNHEY, CDR2 SVGAGI, per germline. This CDR3 has 14 amino acids. V lost 6 bases and J 3 bases, leaving 11 bases between the germline ends.

This clone was detected only once. The rearrangement uses TRBV4-2 and TRBJ2-7, with 8 bases fitting TRBD2. CDR3 length equals 15 residues. Germline CDR1 is LGHNA and CDR2 is YNFKEQ. The trim removed 1 base at V and 2 bases at J, leaving 4 bases unmatched. The CDR3 reads CASSQGGLDTYEQYF. CDR3 nucleotides: TGTGCCAGCAGCCAAGGGGGACTAGACACCTACGAGCAGTACTTC.

The chain is built from TRBV19 and TRBJ1-1, with D unclear. The CDR3 contains 14 residues. Germline V gene data show CDR1 as LNHDA and CDR2 as SQIVND (reference sequence). Trimming took off 3 bases at V and 1 base at J, with 9 bases between the two ends. This CDR3 reads CASSIRSPNTEAFF. The CDR3 DNA reads as TGTGCCAGTAGTATTAGGAGTCCGAACACTGAAGCTTTCTTT.